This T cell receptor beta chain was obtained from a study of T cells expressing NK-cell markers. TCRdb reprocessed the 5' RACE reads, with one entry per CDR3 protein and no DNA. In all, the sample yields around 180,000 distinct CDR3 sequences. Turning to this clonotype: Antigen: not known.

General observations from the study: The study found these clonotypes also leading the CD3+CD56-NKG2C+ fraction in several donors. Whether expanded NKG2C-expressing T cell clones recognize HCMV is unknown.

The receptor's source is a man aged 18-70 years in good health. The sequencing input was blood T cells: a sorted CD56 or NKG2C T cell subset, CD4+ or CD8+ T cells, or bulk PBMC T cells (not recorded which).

CDR3 amino acids: CASSLEGGPLYGTEAFF. The chain employs TRBV7-6 and TRBJ1-1; TCRdb's D call, TRBD1, is unchecked because there is no DNA. The CDR3 covers 17 residues. The germline V gene has CDR1 SGHVS and CDR2 FNYEAQ.